This T cell receptor (beta chain) appears in the sequencing data of a study of early T cells in non-severe SARS-CoV-2 infection. Study details: The input, bulk RNA from unsorted whole blood, was sequenced, and chains were unpaired.

Attachment of unique molecular identifiers to individual cDNA molecules was performed. Each CDR3 protein gets one entry after TCRdb re-called the 5' RACE reads with MiXCR. The sample comprises about 77,000 distinct CDR3 sequences, about a sixth of which are singletons, and approximately 2.9% rests with the top ten. On this clonotype: Its target is unknown.

The study, taken as a whole, reports: The matching step, a VDJdb search, favored anti-spike CD8 responses and missed private and CD4 specificities.

Sequencing was performed on whole blood. This sequence originates from an adult who was a healthcare worker with PCR-confirmed SARS-CoV-2 infection or an uninfected control (not recorded which).

The CDR3 DNA is TGTGCCAGCAGCTCCCCCTCTCCGGGACTAGGGCCCTACGAGCAGTACTTC. It translates to CASSSPSPGLGPYEQYF. V is TRBV21-1 and J is TRBJ2-7; TRBD2 reflects the table's D call only, with no check against the DNA. TRBV21-1 is assigned pseudogene status. The CDR3 length is 17 residues.